One and the same sample provided the 25 T cell receptor beta chains below, sequenced in a study of blood T cell repertoires in COVID-19. The repertoire was sequenced with immunoSEQ multiplex PCR; TCRdb's copy has only in-frame clones and lacks some. The table has 250,000 to 400,000 clones, approximately 88% seen once. What was sequenced was peripheral blood. These receptors were taken from a woman aged 30 to 39 with COVID-19, enrolled during active disease.

This clone came up once. The chain combines TRBV15 with TRBJ1-2; the D is unclear. CDR3 size: 14 residues. V lost 0 bases and J lost 7, with 12 bases in between. The germline CDR1 and CDR2 sequences are LNHNV and YYDKDF (reference sequence). CDR3 sequence: CATSRDRGVGGYTF. The CDR3 bases are TGTGCCACCAGCAGAGACCGCGGGGTCGGTGGCTACACCTTC.

This clone was found once. J is TRBJ1-1 and V is TRBV5-1, with D perhaps matching TRBD1 (5 bases). Germline CDR1 and CDR2: SGHRS and YFSETQ. This CDR3 comprises 14 residues. Trimming took off 3 bases at V and 0 bases at J, with 9 bases between the two ends. CDR3 region: CASSWGLLNTEAFF. CDR3 DNA: TGCGCCAGCAGCTGGGGACTCCTGAACACTGAAGCTTTCTTT.

The chain links TRBV5-4 to TRBJ2-3; 7 bases agree with TRBD2. Germline V gene data show CDR1 as SGHNT and CDR2 as YYREEE (reference sequence). The CDR3 is 14 residues long. The V gene end was trimmed by 0 bases and the J gene end by 6 bases; junction bases not matched to a gene: 4. The DNA for the CDR3 is TGTGCCAGCAGCTTGGCGGGGGGATTTGATACGCAGTATTTT. Its protein is CASSLAGGFDTQYF.

The CDR3 protein is CASSFAGAGANVLTF. For the CDR3, the DNA is TGTGCCAGCAGTTTTGCAGGGGCTGGGGCCAACGTCCTGACTTTC. J is TRBJ2-6 and V is TRBV27; possible D gene TRBD1, 6 bases. Looked up from germline, CDR1 is MNHEY and CDR2 is SMNVEV (reference sequence). This CDR3 is built from 15 residues. Deletions cut 3 bases from V and 2 bases from J, with 8 bases between.

This rearrangement joins TRBV29-1 to TRBJ1-1; weak D call: TRBD1 (5 bases). Germline assignment: CDR1 SQVTM and CDR2 ANQGSEA. V lost 7 bases and J 1 base, leaving 16 bases between the germline ends. The CDR3 length is 14 residues. The CDR3 region is CSGETTDTNTEAFF. The CDR3 nucleotides read TGCAGCGGAGAAACGACAGATACGAACACTGAAGCTTTCTTT.

V is TRBV3-1 (or the pseudogene TRBV3-2) and J is TRBJ2-2, with 9 bases lining up with TRBD1. J was trimmed by 4 bases and V by 3 bases; bases with no gene match: 3. The germline V gene encodes CDR1 LGHDT and CDR2 YNNKEL (reference sequence). CDR3 length equals 15 residues. CDR3: CASSQRGQGTGELFF. The CDR3 bases are TGTGCCAGCAGCCAGAGGGGACAGGGCACCGGGGAGCTGTTTTTT.

The chain couples TRBV6-5 to TRBJ1-1; perhaps TRBD1 as D (6 bases). V was trimmed by 6 bases and J by 1 base, leaving 12 bases between them. The CDR3 contains 14 residues. Per germline, CDR1 MNHEY and CDR2 SVGAGI. This chain's CDR3 is CASSVRGGNTEAFF. In DNA form, the CDR3 reads TGTGCCAGCAGCGTCCGAGGGGGGAACACTGAAGCTTTCTTT.

The CDR3 is CASSSPRRPLHF. In DNA form, the CDR3 reads TGTGCCAGCAGTTCCCCTCGGAGGCCCCTCCACTTT. V usage is TRBV7-2 and J usage is TRBJ1-6; D is unclear. V dropped 6 bases and J dropped 13 bases, with 13 bases sitting between them. The germline gives CDR1 SGHTA, CDR2 FQGNSA. The CDR3 runs to 12 residues.

This rearrangement joins TRBV29-1 to TRBJ2-6; D perhaps matches TRBD2 (5 bases). The germline V gene has CDR1 SQVTM and CDR2 ANQGSEA. The germline V and J ends were trimmed by 3 bases and 2 bases, with 5 bases remaining between them. The length of the CDR3 is 13 residues. The CDR3 reads CSVDGAGANVLTF. In DNA, the CDR3 is TGCAGCGTTGACGGGGCTGGGGCCAACGTCCTGACTTTC.

J is TRBJ2-1 and V is TRBV28, with 9 positions matching TRBD2. Unmatched junction bases numbered 5, after V lost 8 bases and J lost 3 bases. Germline V lookup: CDR1 MDHEN, CDR2 SYDVKM. This CDR3 spans 14 amino acids. As DNA, the CDR3 is TGTGCCAGCGTAGCTAGCGGGGACTACAATGAGCAGTTCTTC. Its translation is CASVASGDYNEQFF.

This clone was seen only a few times. The chain links TRBV29-1 to TRBJ2-5; 7 bases are shared with TRBD1. Germline values: CDR1 SQVTM, CDR2 ANQGSEA. V dropped 7 bases and J dropped 5; count of bases not matched to a gene: 13. The CDR3 extends over 14 amino acids. The DNA for the CDR3 is TGCAGCGGACAGGGTTCGGCGGTGGGGGAGACCCAGTACTTC. Its protein is CSGQGSAVGETQYF.

The CDR3 bases are TGTGCCAGCAGCACTGGGACAACTACTGAAGCTTTCTTT. Encoded protein: CASSTGTTTEAFF. V usage is TRBV5-5 and J usage is TRBJ1-1, with D perhaps matching TRBD1 (6 bases). The V gene's germline CDR1 is SGHKS and CDR2 YYEKEE (reference sequence). This CDR3 has 13 residues. Trimming removed 4 bases at V and 5 bases at J, with 12 bases between.

This rearrangement joins TRBV7-6 to TRBJ2-3, with D hard to call. Germline V gene data show CDR1 as SGHVS and CDR2 as FNYEAQ. CDR3 length equals 15 residues. Trimming cost V 1 base and J 2 bases, with 10 bases left between them. The CDR3: CASSLGRPNTDTQYF. CDR3 nucleotides: TGTGCCAGCAGCTTAGGGCGGCCGAACACAGATACGCAGTATTTT.

The genes are TRBV20-1 and TRBJ2-7, with 8 bases fitting TRBD2. The CDR3 contains 13 residues. Looked up from germline, CDR1 is DFQATT and CDR2 is SNEGSKA (reference sequence). V shed 3 bases, J shed 7 bases, and the junction held 8 bases outside the gene matches. CDR3 region: CSASGRGGREQYV. Written as DNA, the CDR3 is TGCAGTGCTAGTGGACGGGGGGGGAGAGAGCAGTACGTC.

The chain links TRBV6-6 to TRBJ2-7; TRBD1 aligns across 7 bases. The CDR3 loop spans 15 amino acids. CDR1 MNHNY and CDR2 SVGAGI come from the germline V gene (reference sequence). With V trimmed by 5 bases and J by 0 bases, 7 bases remained unmatched. CDR3 region: CASSNRQGSSYEQYV. The CDR3 DNA is TGTGCCAGCAGTAACCGACAGGGTAGCTCCTACGAGCAGTACGTC.

This chain uses TRBV9 with TRBJ2-1, with D hard to call. Trimming removed 8 bases at V and 9 bases at J, with 6 bases between. The germline V gene has CDR1 SGDLS and CDR2 YYNGEE. The CDR3 has 9 amino acids. Here the CDR3 reads CASATEQFF. The CDR3 bases are TGTGCCAGTGCTACTGAGCAGTTCTTC.

The chain employs TRBV27 and TRBJ2-3, with D tentatively TRBD1 (7 bases). V lost 0 bases and J lost 6, with 13 bases in between. CDR1 is MNHEY, CDR2 SMNVEV, per germline (reference sequence). The CDR3 contains 15 residues. CDR3 sequence (DNA): TGTGCCAGCAGTTTATCTCGGCAGGGGGGTGATACGCAGTATTTT. This gives the protein CASSLSRQGGDTQYF.

The genes are TRBV6-5 and TRBJ2-7; TRBD2 matches 7 bases. Per the germline V gene, CDR1 is MNHEY and CDR2 is SVGAGI. With V trimmed by 5 bases and J by 2 bases, 3 bases remained unmatched. This CDR3 spans 13 amino acids. Here the CDR3 DNA reads TGTGCCAGCAGTCTCGGGACTACCTACGAGCAGTACTTC. Its protein is CASSLGTTYEQYF.

The chain has TRBV18 and TRBJ2-4, with 8 bases that match TRBD2. CDR1 is KGHSH and CDR2 is LQKENI in the germline V gene. J lost 4 bases, V lost 0 bases, and 8 bases had no gene match. This CDR3 contains 17 residues. The CDR3 region has the DNA TGTGCCAGCTCACCACCGAGGACTAGCTCGGTGAAAAACATTCAGTACTTC. Protein sequence: CASSPPRTSSVKNIQYF.

V gene TRBV19 combines with J gene TRBJ1-6; the D gene is possibly TRBD1 (5 bases). CDR1 is LNHDA, CDR2 SQIVND, per germline (reference sequence). This CDR3 contains 15 residues. V was cut by 7 bases and J by 9 bases, with 19 bases left in between. CDR3 residues: CASTNRLAGSSPLHF. CDR3 DNA: TGTGCCAGTACCAACAGGTTAGCAGGTAGTTCACCCCTCCACTTT.

This clone was observed a handful of times. The chain uses TRBV11-2 and TRBJ1-3; 9 positions agree with TRBD1. The V gene end was trimmed by 2 bases and the J gene end by 2 bases; junction bases not matched to a gene: 7. CDR1 SGHAT and CDR2 FQNNGV come from the germline V gene. The CDR3 is 17 amino acids. Here the CDR3 DNA reads TGTGCCAGCAGCTTATCCCCGGACAGGGGTCCTGGAAACACCATATATTTT. Amino acids: CASSLSPDRGPGNTIYF.

V gene TRBV4-1 combines with J gene TRBJ2-3, with a weak D call TRBD2 (7 bases). The CDR3 length is 17 residues. The germline gives CDR1 MGHRA, CDR2 YSYEKL. The V end was cut by 1 base, the J end by 1 base, with 15 bases between. The CDR3 spells CASSQVPRGAGTDTQYF. The DNA for the CDR3 is TGCGCCAGCAGCCAAGTCCCCCGGGGGGCGGGCACAGATACGCAGTATTTT.

V and J are TRBV6-2 or TRBV6-3 and TRBJ2-7, with D perhaps matching TRBD2 (7 bases). V was cut by 4 bases and J by 2 bases, with 15 bases left in between. The CDR3 totals 15 residues. In germline, CDR1 is MNHEY, CDR2 SVGEGT. The CDR3 DNA reads TGTGCCAGCAGTTCCCCGAGGGGGGGCACCTACGAGCAGTACTTC. Translating gives CASSSPRGGTYEQYF.

The rearrangement uses TRBV4-1 and TRBJ1-5; 7 positions match TRBD1. V dropped 6 bases and J dropped 7; count of bases not matched to a gene: 6. CDR1 MGHRA and CDR2 YSYEKL come from the germline V gene. CDR3 length equals 13 residues. The chain's CDR3 is CASSRTGEQPQHF. In nucleotides, the CDR3 is TGCGCCAGCAGTCGCACAGGGGAACAGCCCCAGCATTTT.

The chain combines TRBV4-1 with TRBJ2-5; tentative D call: TRBD2 (6 bases). With 3 bases removed from V and 5 bases from J, the gap between germline ends came to 13 bases. Germline CDR1 is MGHRA and CDR2 is YSYEKL. The CDR3 runs to 14 residues. The CDR3 reads CASSQGGTGETQYF. The CDR3 nucleotides are TGCGCCAGCAGCCAGGGCGGGACCGGGGAGACCCAGTACTTC.